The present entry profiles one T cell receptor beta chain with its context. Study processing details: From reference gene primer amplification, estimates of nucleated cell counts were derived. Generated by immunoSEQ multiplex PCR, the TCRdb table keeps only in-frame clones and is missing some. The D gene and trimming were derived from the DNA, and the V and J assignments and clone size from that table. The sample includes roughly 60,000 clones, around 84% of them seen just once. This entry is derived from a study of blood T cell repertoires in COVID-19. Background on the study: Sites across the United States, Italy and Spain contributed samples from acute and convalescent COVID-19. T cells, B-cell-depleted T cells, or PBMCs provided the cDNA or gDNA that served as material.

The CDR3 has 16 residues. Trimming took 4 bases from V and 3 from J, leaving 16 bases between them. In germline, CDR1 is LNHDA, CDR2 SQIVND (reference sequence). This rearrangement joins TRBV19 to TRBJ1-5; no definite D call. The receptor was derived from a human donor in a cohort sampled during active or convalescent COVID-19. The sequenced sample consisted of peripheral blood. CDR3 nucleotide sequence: TGTGCCAGTAGTACTACTTGGGTAAACTACAATCAGCCCCAGCATTTT. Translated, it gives CASSTTWVNYNQPQHF.